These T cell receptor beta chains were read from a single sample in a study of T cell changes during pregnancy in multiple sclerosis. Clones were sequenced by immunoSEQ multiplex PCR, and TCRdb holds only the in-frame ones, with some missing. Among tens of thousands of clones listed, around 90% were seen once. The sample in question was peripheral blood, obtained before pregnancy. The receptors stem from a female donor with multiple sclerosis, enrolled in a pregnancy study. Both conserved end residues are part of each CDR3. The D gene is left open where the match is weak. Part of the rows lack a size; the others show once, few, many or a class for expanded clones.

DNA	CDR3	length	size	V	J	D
TGTGCCAGCAGCTTAGGCCGTGGACAGGGGCACACCGGGGAGCTGTTTTTT	CASSLGRGQGHTGELFF	17	NA	TRBV7-6	TRBJ2-2	TRBD1
TGTGCCAGCAGAGTCACAGGGGGCCGGGGGGTTTTTTACGAGCAGTACTTC	CASRVTGGRGVFYEQYF	17	NA	TRBV27	TRBJ2-7	TRBD1
TGTGCCAGCAGCTTGAACAGTAATCAGCCCCAGCATTTT	CASSLNSNQPQHF	13	few	TRBV7-2	TRBJ1-5	NA
TGTGCCATATCCCGGACACTGAACACTGAAGCTTTCTTT	CAISRTLNTEAFF	13	NA	TRBV6-6	TRBJ1-1	NA
TGTGCCAGTAGTATAACAGGGGGCAATCAGCCCCAGCATTTT	CASSITGGNQPQHF	14	NA	TRBV19	TRBJ1-5	TRBD1
TGTGCCAGCAGCAAATCCGGGACAGCCACTGAAGCTTTCTTT	CASSKSGTATEAFF	14	NA	TRBV7-9	TRBJ1-1	TRBD1
TGTGCCAGCAGCCGTGACAGGGTCAACACTGAAGCTTTCTTT	CASSRDRVNTEAFF	14	NA	TRBV7-2	TRBJ1-1	TRBD1
TGTGCCAGCAGCTACGGACAGGGGGCCCCAGATACGCAGTATTTT	CASSYGQGAPDTQYF	15	NA	TRBV5-4	TRBJ2-3	TRBD1
TGTGCCAGCAGCCAAACGTCAGGCTGCTACGAGCAGTACTTC	CASSQTSGCYEQYF	14	NA	TRBV11-2	TRBJ2-7	NA
TGTGCCAGCAGCTCTCTCGGCGACAGGGCGGGCACTGAAGCTTTCTTT	CASSSLGDRAGTEAFF	16	NA	TRBV13	TRBJ1-1	TRBD1
TGTGCCAGCAGTGATTGGGGGGGATACAATGAGCAGTTCTTC	CASSDWGGYNEQFF	14	NA	TRBV2	TRBJ2-1	TRBD2
TGTGCCAGCAGCCAGACTAGCAACGAGCAGTTCTTC	CASSQTSNEQFF	12	NA	TRBV11-3	TRBJ2-1	TRBD2
TGTGCCACCCCGGGACACCTCCCAACCGGGGAGCTGTTTTTT	CATPGHLPTGELFF	14	NA	TRBV15	TRBJ2-2	NA
TGCGCCAGCAGCCAAGATAAGGGGATTGGCGGGGAGCTGTTTTTT	CASSQDKGIGGELFF	15	NA	TRBV4-1	TRBJ2-2	NA
TGTGCCAGCAGCCTCGTCCAGGGACAGGGGATCCTCGAGACCCAGTACTTC	CASSLVQGQGILETQYF	17	NA	TRBV7-6	TRBJ2-5	TRBD1
TGTGCCAGCAGTGAAGTAGCGGTGACGACTTTCTTT	CASSEVAVTTFF	12	NA	TRBV2	TRBJ1-1	NA
TGTGCCAGCAGTCAAGATCCGGGACAGGGGGCATACGAGCAGTACTTC	CASSQDPGQGAYEQYF	16	NA	TRBV6-1	TRBJ2-7	TRBD1
TGTGCCAGCAGTTACTGGGACAGAGCGAACACCGGGGAGCTGTTTTTT	CASSYWDRANTGELFF	16	NA	TRBV6-6	TRBJ2-2	TRBD1
TGTGCCAGTTACGACAGGGGGGTGAATCAGCCCCAGCATTTT	CASYDRGVNQPQHF	14	NA	TRBV19	TRBJ1-5	TRBD1
TGCGCCAGCAGTCAAGGGGGACAGCATAATTCACCCCTCCACTTT	CASSQGGQHNSPLHF	15	NA	TRBV23-1	TRBJ1-6	TRBD1
TGTGCCAGCAGTGAAGAGGGCCAGGGCCGCAGGGACACTGAAGCTTTCTTT	CASSEEGQGRRDTEAFF	17	once	TRBV6-1	TRBJ1-1	NA
TGTGCCAGCAGCTCCACCTGGGGGGAGAATACTGAAGCTTTCTTT	CASSSTWGENTEAFF	15	NA	TRBV5-6	TRBJ1-1	NA
TGTGCCAGTAGTATAGGGGGCAGGACAGATACGCAGTATTTT	CASSIGGRTDTQYF	14	NA	TRBV19	TRBJ2-3	NA
TGTGCCAGCAGCTGGAAGACAGGGGGCGCTTACAATGAGCAGTTCTTC	CASSWKTGGAYNEQFF	16	NA	TRBV7-6	TRBJ2-1	TRBD1
TGTGCCAGTAGGGCTCAGGGGGGTCGTGGGGATACGCAGTATTTT	CASRAQGGRGDTQYF	15	NA	TRBV19	TRBJ2-3	NA
TGTGCCATCAGGGGACAGAGCAATCAGCCCCAGCATTTT	CAIRGQSNQPQHF	13	NA	TRBV10-3	TRBJ1-5	TRBD1
TGTGCCAGCAGGGAGACAGGGGGTGGAAACACCATATATTTT	CASRETGGGNTIYF	14	NA	TRBV2	TRBJ1-3	TRBD1
TGTGCCAGCAGGGGACAGAGAAATGAAAAACTGTTTTTT	CASRGQRNEKLFF	13	few	TRBV2	TRBJ1-4	TRBD1
TGTGCCAGCAGTGGCAAACAGGGGGTACCCTACGAGCAGTACTTC	CASSGKQGVPYEQYF	15	NA	TRBV2	TRBJ2-7	TRBD1
TGTGCCAGTAAATCACTCGGAGAAGTCACTGAAGCTTTCTTT	CASKSLGEVTEAFF	14	NA	TRBV19	TRBJ1-1	NA
TGTGCCACCAGCAGACTCTTTGGGGGGGCGGGCAGCAATCAGCCCCAGCATTTT	CATSRLFGGAGSNQPQHF	18	NA	TRBV15	TRBJ1-5	NA
TGTGCCTGGAGGGGACAGGGGGTGGCCTACGAGCAGTACTTC	CAWRGQGVAYEQYF	14	NA	TRBV30	TRBJ2-7	TRBD1
TGTGCCAGCAGCCGCAGGGGAAACTCGGATACGCAGTATTTT	CASSRRGNSDTQYF	14	NA	TRBV11-2	TRBJ2-3	NA
TGTGCCATCACGAACGATGCGGGGGGCGATGAGCAGTTCTTC	CAITNDAGGDEQFF	14	once	TRBV10-3	TRBJ2-1	TRBD2
TGTGCCAGCAGTCGACACAGGGCATCGTGGGACTATGGCTACACCTTC	CASSRHRASWDYGYTF	16	NA	TRBV6-6	TRBJ1-2	NA
TGTGCCAGCAGCGTAGATGGGGGCGCATTTGGAAAACTGTTTTTT	CASSVDGGAFGKLFF	15	NA	TRBV9	TRBJ1-4	NA
TGTGCCAGCGGCCGCGGGGGTAGCTCCTACAATGAGCAGTTCTTC	CASGRGGSSYNEQFF	15	NA	TRBV11-2	TRBJ2-1	TRBD2
TGTGCCTGGTGGGGGGGTCGGGCTTTCTTT	CAWWGGRAFF	10	few	TRBV30	TRBJ1-1	NA
TGCGCCAGCGCTACAGAGTCCGGGGAGCTGTTTTTT	CASATESGELFF	12	NA	TRBV5-1	TRBJ2-2	NA
TGTGCCAGCAACGCAGGGGGGTCGGTCGATGAGCAGTTCTTC	CASNAGGSVDEQFF	14	NA	TRBV11-1	TRBJ2-1	NA